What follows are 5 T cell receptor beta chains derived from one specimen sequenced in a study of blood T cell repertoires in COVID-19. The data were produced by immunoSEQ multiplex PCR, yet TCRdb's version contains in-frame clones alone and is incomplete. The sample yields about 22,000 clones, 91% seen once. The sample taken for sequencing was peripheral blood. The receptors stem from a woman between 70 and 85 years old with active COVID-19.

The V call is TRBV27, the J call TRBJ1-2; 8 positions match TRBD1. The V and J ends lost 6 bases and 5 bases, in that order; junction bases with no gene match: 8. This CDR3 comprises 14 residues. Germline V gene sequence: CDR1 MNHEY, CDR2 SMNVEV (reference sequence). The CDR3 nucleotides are TGTGCCAGCAGGCGCGTCAGGGGGCCTTATGGCTACACCTTC. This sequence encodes CASRRVRGPYGYTF.

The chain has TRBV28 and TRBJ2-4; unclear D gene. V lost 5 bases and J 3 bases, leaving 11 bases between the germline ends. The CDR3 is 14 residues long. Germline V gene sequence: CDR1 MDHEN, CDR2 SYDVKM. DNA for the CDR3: TGTGCCAGCAGTCCTCCCGGTTACAAAAACATTCAGTACTTC. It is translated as CASSPPGYKNIQYF.

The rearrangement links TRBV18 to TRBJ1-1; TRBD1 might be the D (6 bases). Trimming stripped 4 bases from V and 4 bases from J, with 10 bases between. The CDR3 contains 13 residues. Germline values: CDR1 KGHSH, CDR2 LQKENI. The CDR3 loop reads CASSQEQGTEAFF. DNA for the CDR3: TGTGCCAGCTCACAGGAACAGGGCACTGAAGCTTTCTTT.

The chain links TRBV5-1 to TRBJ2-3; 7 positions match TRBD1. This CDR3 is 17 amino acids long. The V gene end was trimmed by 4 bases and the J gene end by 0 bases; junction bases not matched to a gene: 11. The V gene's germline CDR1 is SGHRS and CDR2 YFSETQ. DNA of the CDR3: TGCGCCAGCAGCCTGCTACCAGGGGGTAGAAGCACAGATACGCAGTATTTT. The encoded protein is CASSLLPGGRSTDTQYF. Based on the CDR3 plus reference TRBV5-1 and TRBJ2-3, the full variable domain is KAGVTQTPRYLIKTRGQQVTLSCSPISGHRSVSWYQQTPGQGLQFLFEYFSETQRNKGNFPGRFSGRQFSNSRSEMNVSTLELGDSALYLCASSLLPGGRSTDTQYFGPGTRLTVL.

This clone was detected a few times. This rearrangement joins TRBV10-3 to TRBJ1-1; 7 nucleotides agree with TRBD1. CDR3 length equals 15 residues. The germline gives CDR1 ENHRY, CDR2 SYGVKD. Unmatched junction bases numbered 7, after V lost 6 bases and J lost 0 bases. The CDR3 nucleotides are TGTGCCATCAGGGGGACAGATAAAATGAACACTGAAGCTTTCTTT. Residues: CAIRGTDKMNTEAFF.